What follows is one T cell receptor (beta chain) and its context. This entry belongs to a study of identical twins. This CDR3 region has 12 residues. V was pared by 3 bases and J by 3 bases, with 6 bases between. Germline V gene sequence: CDR1 SGHRS, CDR2 YFSETQ. TCRdb re-called the 5' RACE reads with MiXCR, one entry per CDR3 protein. The repertoire holds approximately 550,000 distinct CDR3 sequences, with approximately 20% as singletons. The sample also formed part of further work on yellow fever vaccine responses in identical twins.

Sequencing used CD4+ T cells sorted from blood. This clonotype originated in a woman between 18 and 30 years old in good health. The chain carries TRBV5-1 and TRBJ2-5, with D possibly being TRBD2 (5 bases). The chain's CDR3 is CASSWGEETQYF. CDR3 coding DNA: TGCGCCAGCAGCTGGGGAGAAGAGACCCAGTACTTC.